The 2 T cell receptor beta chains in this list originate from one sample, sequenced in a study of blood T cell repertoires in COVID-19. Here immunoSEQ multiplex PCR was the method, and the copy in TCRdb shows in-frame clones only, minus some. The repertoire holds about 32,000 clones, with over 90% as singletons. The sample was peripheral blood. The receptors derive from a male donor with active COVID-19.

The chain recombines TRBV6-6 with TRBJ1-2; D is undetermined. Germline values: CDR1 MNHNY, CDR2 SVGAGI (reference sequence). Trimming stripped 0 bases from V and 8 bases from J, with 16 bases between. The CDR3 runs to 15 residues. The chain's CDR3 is CASSYSFTLLGGYTF. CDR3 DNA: TGTGCCAGCAGTTACTCCTTCACACTACTTGGGGGCTACACCTTC.

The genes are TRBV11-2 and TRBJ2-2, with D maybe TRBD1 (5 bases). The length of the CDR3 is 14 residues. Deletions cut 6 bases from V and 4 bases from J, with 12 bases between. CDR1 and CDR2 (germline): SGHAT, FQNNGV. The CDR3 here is CASRSQGRTGELFF. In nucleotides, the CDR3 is TGTGCCAGCAGGTCCCAGGGTCGCACCGGGGAGCTGTTTTTT.